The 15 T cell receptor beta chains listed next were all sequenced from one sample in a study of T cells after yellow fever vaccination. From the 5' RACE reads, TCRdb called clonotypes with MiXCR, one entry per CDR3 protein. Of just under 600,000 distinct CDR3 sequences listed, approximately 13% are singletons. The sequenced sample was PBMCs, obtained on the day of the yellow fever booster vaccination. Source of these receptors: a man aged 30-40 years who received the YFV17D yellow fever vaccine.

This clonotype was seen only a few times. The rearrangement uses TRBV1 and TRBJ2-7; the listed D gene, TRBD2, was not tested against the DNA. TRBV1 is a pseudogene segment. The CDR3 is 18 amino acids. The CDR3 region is CTSSQAGLGGARRYEQYF. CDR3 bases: TGCACCAGCAGCCAAGCGGGCCTAGGAGGGGCTCGAAGGTACGAGCAGTACTTC.

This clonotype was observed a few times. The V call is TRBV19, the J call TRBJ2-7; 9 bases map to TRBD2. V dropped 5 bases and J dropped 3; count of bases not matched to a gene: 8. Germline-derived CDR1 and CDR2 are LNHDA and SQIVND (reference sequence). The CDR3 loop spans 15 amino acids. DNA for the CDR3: TGTGCCAGTAGTTCTTTAGCGGGAGCTTTCTACGAGCAGTACTTC. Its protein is CASSSLAGAFYEQYF.

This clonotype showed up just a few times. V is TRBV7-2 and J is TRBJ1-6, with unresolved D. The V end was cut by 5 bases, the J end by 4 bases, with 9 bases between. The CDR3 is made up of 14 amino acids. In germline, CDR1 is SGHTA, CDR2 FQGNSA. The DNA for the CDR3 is TGTGCCAGCAGCCTCGTGGGGTATAATTCACCCCTCCACTTT. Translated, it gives CASSLVGYNSPLHF. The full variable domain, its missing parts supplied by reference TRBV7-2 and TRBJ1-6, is GAGVSQSPSNKVTEKGKDVELRCDPISGHTALYWYRQSLGQGLEFLIYFQGNSAPDKSGLPSDRFSAERTGGSVSTLTIQRTQQEDSAVYLCASSLVGYNSPLHFGNGTRLTVT.

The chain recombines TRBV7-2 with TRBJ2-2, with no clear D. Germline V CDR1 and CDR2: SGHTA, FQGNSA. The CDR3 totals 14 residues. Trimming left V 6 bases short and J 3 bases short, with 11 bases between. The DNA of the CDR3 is TGTGCCAGCAGTCCGGGCCGATACACCGGGGAGCTGTTTTTT. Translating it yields CASSPGRYTGELFF.

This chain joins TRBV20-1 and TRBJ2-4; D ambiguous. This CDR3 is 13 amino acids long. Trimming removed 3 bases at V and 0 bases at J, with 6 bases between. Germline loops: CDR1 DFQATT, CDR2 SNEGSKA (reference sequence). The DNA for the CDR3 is TGCAGTGCTAGCCGACTAGCCAAAAACATTCAGTACTTC. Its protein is CSASRLAKNIQYF.

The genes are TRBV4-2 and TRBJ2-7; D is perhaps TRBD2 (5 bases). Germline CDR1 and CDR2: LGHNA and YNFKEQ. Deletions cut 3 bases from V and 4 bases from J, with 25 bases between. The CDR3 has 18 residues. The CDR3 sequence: CASSQGIGTPGTWYEQYF. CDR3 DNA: TGTGCCAGCAGCCAGGGGATAGGTACCCCGGGAACCTGGTACGAGCAGTACTTC.

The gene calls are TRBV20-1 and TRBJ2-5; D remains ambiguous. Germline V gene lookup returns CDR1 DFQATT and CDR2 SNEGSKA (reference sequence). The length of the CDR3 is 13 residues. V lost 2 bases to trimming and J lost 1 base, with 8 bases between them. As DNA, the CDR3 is TGCAGTGCTAGACTGGCTAGCCAAGAGACCCAGTACTTC. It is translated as CSARLASQETQYF.

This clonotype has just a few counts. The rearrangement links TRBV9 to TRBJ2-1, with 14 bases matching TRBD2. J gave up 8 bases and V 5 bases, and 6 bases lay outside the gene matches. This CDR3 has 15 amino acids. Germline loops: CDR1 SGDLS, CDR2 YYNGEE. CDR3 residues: CASSAGLAGVYEQFF. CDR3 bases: TGTGCCAGCAGTGCGGGACTAGCGGGAGTGTATGAGCAGTTCTTC.

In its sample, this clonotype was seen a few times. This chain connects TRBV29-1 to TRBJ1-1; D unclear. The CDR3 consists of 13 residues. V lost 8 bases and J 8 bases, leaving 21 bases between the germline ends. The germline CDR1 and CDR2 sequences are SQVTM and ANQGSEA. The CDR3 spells CSPSGWNEGEAFF. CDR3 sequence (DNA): TGCAGCCCCTCTGGTTGGAACGAGGGAGAAGCTTTCTTT.

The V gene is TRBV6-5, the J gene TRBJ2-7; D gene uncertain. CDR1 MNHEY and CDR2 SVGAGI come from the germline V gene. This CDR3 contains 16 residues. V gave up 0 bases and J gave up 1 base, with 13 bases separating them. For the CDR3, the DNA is TGTGCCAGCAGTTACTCGGGTGGCGGTCCATCCTACGAGCAGTACTTC. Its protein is CASSYSGGGPSYEQYF.

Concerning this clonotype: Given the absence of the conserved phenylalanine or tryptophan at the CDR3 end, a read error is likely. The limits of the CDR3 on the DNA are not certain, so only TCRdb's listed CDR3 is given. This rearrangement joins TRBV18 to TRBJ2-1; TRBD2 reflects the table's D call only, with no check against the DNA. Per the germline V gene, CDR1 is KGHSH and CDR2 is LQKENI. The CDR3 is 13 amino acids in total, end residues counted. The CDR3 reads CASSPREEGTPGV.

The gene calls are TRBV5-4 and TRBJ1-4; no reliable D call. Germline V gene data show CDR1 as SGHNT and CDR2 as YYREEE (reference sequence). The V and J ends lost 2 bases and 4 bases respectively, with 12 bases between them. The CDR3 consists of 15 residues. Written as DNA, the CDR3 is TGTGCCAGCAGCTTCTCGGCAGGTCGTAATGAAAAACTGTTTTTT. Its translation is CASSFSAGRNEKLFF.

The DNA of the CDR3 is TGCAGTGCCATCTTTCTAGCGTCGAGCTCCTACAATGAGCAGTTCTTC. Amino acid sequence: CSAIFLASSSYNEQFF. The chain is built from TRBV20-1 and TRBJ2-1; perhaps TRBD2 as D (6 bases). Trimming stripped 6 bases from V and 0 bases from J, with 18 bases between. Germline values: CDR1 DFQATT, CDR2 SNEGSKA (reference sequence). The CDR3 is made up of 16 amino acids.

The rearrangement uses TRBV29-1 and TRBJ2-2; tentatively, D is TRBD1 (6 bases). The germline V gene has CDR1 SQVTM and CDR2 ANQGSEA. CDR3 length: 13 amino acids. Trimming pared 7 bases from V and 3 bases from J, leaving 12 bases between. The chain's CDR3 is CSAQGRHTGELFF. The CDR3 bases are TGCAGCGCTCAGGGGCGCCACACCGGGGAGCTGTTTTTT.

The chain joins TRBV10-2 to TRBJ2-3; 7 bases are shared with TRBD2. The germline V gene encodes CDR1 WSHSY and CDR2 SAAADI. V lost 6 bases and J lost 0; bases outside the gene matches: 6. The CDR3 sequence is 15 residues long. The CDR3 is CASSDSGASTDTQYF. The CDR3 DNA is TGCGCCAGCAGCGACAGCGGGGCTAGCACAGATACGCAGTATTTT.